The sample holds one count of the clone carrying this T cell receptor beta chain. Its cognate antigen is unknown. This table comes from immunoSEQ multiplex PCR, and its TCRdb copy is limited to in-frame clones, with some not included. This sample has more than 75,000 clones; roughly nine tenths occur once, and the top ten carry 1.6%. The sample belongs to a study of T cell responses to AZD1222 COVID-19 vaccine. As for the study in general: Second doses were pooled across both intervals (about 4 or about 12 weeks). Study-level points and caveats: Spike was spanned by vaccine-associated CD4 TCRs, which were dominant at 160-218 and 743-854. Mostly white British, mostly female donors; authors suggested clonal diversity may be underestimated. Sampled repertoires all dated from after the peak T cell response.

With 1 base removed from V and 7 bases from J, the gap between germline ends came to 13 bases. Germline V gives CDR1 SGHAT, CDR2 FQDESV (reference sequence). CDR3 length: 14 residues. The sequence came from an adult in good health. This material consisted of peripheral blood, taken on day 0 of AZD1222 vaccination. The chain combines TRBV11-1 with TRBJ1-1; the D gene is possibly TRBD1 (6 bases). The CDR3 reads CASSLEGGSFEAFF. In DNA, the CDR3 is TGTGCCAGCAGCTTAGAGGGGGGCAGCTTTGAAGCTTTCTTT.